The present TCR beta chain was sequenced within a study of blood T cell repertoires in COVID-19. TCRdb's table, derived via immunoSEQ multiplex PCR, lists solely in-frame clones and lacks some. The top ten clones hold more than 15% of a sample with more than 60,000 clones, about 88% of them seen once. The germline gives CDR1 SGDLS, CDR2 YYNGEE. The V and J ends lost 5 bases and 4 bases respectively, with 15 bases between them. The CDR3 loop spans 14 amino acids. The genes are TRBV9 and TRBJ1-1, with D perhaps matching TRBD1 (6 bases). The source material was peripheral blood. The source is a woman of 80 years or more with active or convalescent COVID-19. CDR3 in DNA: TGTGCCAGCAGTCAAGAGGGGGGGAGCACTGAAGCTTTCTTT. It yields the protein CASSQEGGSTEAFF.